This TCR beta chain derives from a study of OX40 agonist ivuxolimab in advanced cancers. Germline V CDR1 and CDR2: LNHNV, YYDKDF (reference sequence). With 0 bases clipped from V and 10 bases from J, the junction kept 5 bases outside the gene matches. The CDR3 runs to 13 residues. The assay was immunoSEQ multiplex PCR, and TCRdb's table has in-frame clones only and misses some. The data contain 15,000 to 20,000 clones, roughly 72% of them seen just once; the ten biggest clones take up about half. Study outcomes and limitations: CD8+ T cells were the subset that, on average, had more expanded clones than CD4+. Among the lowest peripheral clonal expansion occurred in 0.1-3.0 mg/kg partial responders.

This clone occurred once. Its antigen is unidentified. The chain links TRBV15 to TRBJ1-2; 7 bases are shared with TRBD1. This TCR was sampled from an adult with an advanced solid tumor such as melanoma, head and neck, liver or kidney cancer. This specimen was CD4+ or CD8+ T cells sorted from blood, taken in a trial of the OX40 agonist ivuxolimab. DNA of the CDR3: TGTGCCACCAGCAGAGATAGGGGGCACGACTACACCTTC. Amino acids: CATSRDRGHDYTF.